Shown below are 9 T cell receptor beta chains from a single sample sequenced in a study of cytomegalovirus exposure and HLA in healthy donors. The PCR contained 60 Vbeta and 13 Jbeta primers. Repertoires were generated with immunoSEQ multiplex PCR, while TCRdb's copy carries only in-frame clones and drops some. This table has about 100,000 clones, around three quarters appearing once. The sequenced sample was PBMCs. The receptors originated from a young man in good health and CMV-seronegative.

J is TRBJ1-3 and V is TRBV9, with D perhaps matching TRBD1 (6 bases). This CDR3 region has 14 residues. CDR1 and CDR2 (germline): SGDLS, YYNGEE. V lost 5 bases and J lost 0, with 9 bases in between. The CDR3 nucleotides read TGTGCCAGCAGTACAGGGTACTCTGGAAACACCATATATTTT. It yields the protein CASSTGYSGNTIYF.

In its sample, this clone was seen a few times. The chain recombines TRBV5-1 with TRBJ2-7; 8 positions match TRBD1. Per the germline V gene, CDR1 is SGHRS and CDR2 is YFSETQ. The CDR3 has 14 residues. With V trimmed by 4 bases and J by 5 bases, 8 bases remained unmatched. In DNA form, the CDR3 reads TGCGCCAGCAGCCTGGACAGGGAGCAGGACGAGCAGTACTTC. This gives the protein CASSLDREQDEQYF.

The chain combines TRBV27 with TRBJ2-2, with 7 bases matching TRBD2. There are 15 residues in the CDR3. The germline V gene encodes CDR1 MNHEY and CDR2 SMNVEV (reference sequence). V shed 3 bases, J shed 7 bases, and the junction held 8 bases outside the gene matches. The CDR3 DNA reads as TGTGCCAGCAGTTTTTTCGGGAGGCCGGGCGGGGAGCTGTTTTTT. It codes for CASSFFGRPGGELFF.

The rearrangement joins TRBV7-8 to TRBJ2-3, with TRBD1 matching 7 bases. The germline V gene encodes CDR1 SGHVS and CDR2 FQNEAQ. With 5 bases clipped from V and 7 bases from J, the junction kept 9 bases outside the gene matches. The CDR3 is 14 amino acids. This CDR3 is CASSGRQGTHTQYF. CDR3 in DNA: TGTGCCAGCAGCGGGCGACAGGGAACTCATACGCAGTATTTT.

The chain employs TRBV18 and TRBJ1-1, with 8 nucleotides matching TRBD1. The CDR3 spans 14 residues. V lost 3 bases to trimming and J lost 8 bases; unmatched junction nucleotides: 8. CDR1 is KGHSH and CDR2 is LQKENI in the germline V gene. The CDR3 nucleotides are TGTGCCAGCTCACCGGACAGGGATGGACTCGAAGCTTTCTTT. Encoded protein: CASSPDRDGLEAFF.

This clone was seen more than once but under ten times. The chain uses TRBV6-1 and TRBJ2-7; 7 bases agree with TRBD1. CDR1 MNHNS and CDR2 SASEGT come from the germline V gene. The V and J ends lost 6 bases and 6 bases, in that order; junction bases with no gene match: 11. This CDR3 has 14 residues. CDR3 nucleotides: TGTGCCAGCAGGGGGGACAGTGATACATCCGAGCAGTACTTC. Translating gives CASRGDSDTSEQYF.

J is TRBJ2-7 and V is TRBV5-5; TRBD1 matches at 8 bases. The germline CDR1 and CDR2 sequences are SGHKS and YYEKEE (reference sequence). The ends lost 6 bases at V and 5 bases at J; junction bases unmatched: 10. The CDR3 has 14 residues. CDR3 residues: CASNHDRGRNEQYF. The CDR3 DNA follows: TGTGCCAGCAACCATGACAGGGGACGGAACGAGCAGTACTTC.

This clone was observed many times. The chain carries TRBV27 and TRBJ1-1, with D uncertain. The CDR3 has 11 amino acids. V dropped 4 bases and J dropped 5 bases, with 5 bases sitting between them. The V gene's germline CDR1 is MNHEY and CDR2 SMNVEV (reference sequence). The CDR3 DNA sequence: TGTGCCAGCAGTTCCCCAACTGAAGCTTTCTTT. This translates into CASSSPTEAFF.

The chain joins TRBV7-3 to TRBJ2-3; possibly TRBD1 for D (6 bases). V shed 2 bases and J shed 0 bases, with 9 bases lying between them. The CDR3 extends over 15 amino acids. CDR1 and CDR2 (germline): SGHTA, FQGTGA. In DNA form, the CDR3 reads TGTGCCAGCAGCTTAGGGACAACTAGCACAGATACGCAGTATTTT. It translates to CASSLGTTSTDTQYF.